This TCR beta chain was sequenced for a study of vaccination effects on CD4 cells after COVID-19. TCRdb's table, derived via immunoSEQ multiplex PCR, lists solely in-frame clones and lacks some. The data hold 50,000 or so clones, with 75% to 80% observed a single time. In regard to this clone: What it binds is unknown.

CDR1 is SGHDT and CDR2 is YYEEEE in the germline V gene. Trimming at V came to 2 bases and at J to 0 bases, leaving 2 bases not matched to a gene. The CDR3 sequence is 15 residues long. With the ViraFEST assay, the study expanded antigen-specific CD4+ T cells using viral peptide pools, then sequenced them. Following culture for around 10 days, CD4+ T cells were isolated. Vaccinated participants had no history of SARS-CoV-2 infection and tested negative for nucleocapsid antibodies. The receptor was isolated from a human donor who received a COVID-19 vaccine. The material sequenced was CD4+ T cells from PBMCs cultured with HCoV-OC43 spike peptides, taken before COVID-19 vaccination. As to subset: HCoV-OC43 spike overlapping peptide pool stimulation. This sequence joins TRBV5-6 and TRBJ2-1, with 7 nucleotides matching TRBD2. The CDR3, as DNA: TGTGCCAGCAGCTTCGGGGGGAGCTCCTACAATGAGCAGTTCTTC. This sequence encodes CASSFGGSSYNEQFF.